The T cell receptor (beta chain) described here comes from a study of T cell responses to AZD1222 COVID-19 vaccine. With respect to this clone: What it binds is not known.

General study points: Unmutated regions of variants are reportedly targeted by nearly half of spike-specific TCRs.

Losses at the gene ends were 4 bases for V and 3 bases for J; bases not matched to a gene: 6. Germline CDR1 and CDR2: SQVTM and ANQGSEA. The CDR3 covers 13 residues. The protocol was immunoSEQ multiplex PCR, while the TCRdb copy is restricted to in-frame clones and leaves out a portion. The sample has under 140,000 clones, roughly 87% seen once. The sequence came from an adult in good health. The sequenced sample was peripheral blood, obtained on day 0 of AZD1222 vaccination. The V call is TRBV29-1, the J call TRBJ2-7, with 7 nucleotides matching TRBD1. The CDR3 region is CSVAEGAVYEQYF. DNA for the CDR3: TGCAGCGTTGCAGAGGGGGCGGTCTACGAGCAGTACTTC.